These 6 T cell receptor beta chains were all obtained from the same sample, sequenced in a study of tumor-infiltrating lymphocytes in primary liver carcinoma. Out of unsorted whole blood came the blood RNA, and germline DNA was extracted as well. TCR beta cDNA was made from 450 to 550 ng total RNA with a constant-region primer. Three rounds of nested multiplex PCR with slightly modified ARM-PCR produced TCR beta libraries. Rounds one and two of PCR, each of roughly 10 cycles, were primed with TRBV1-TRBV30 forward primers and a C-beta reverse primer. TCRdb re-derived calls from the multiplex PCR reads in MiXCR, one entry per CDR3 protein. The sample lists approximately 330,000 distinct CDR3 sequences, around 60% occurring once. Sequencing was done on a sample of peripheral blood. Every receptor here comes from a man in his forties with primary liver carcinoma and hepatitis B virus infection.

A note on this clonotype: At one end the junction does not follow the germline gene, possibly because of a read error. The chain couples TRBV6-2 or TRBV6-3 to TRBJ1-1, with 9 bases lining up with TRBD1. Germline lookup yields CDR1 MNHEY and CDR2 SVGEGT. This CDR3 region has 13 residues. CDR3 amino acids: CANSSDRGTEAFF. The DNA of the CDR3 is TGTGCCAACAGTTCGGACAGGGGAACTGAAGCTTTCTTT.

Note on this clonotype: This clone may be a read error of a much larger clone one base away. CDR3 DNA: TGTGCCAGCAGTTACAACCGACAGACTACAGATATGCAGTATTTT. Its protein is CASSYNRQTTDMQYF. This chain joins TRBV6-6 and TRBJ2-3; D may correspond to TRBD1 or TRBD2 (5 bases each). Germline CDR1 is MNHNY and CDR2 is SVGAGI (reference sequence). The CDR3 is made up of 15 amino acids.

The sample holds a few counts of this clonotype. This chain uses TRBV4-2 with TRBJ2-2, with 7 nucleotides matching TRBD2. This CDR3 spans 16 amino acids. In germline, CDR1 is LGHNA, CDR2 YNFKEQ. Germline trimming cut 1 base from V and 1 base from J; bases unmatched to any gene: 3. The CDR3 sequence is CASSQGGGQNTGELFF. The CDR3 bases are TGTGCCAGCAGCCAAGGGGGGGGTCAGAACACCGGGGAGCTGTTTTTT.

Turning to this clonotype: A much more abundant neighbour one base away suggests this may be a read error. CDR3 in DNA: TGTGCCAGCTGGAGCACTATGAGGAGCTCCTACGAGCAGTACTTC. Translated: CASWSTMRSSYEQYF. J is TRBJ2-7 and V is TRBV6-1; D is undetermined. Trimming took 8 bases from V and 0 from J, leaving 17 bases between them. Germline lookup yields CDR1 MNHNS and CDR2 SASEGT. This CDR3 region has 15 residues.

This clonotype was counted many times. This sequence joins TRBV6-2 or TRBV6-3 and TRBJ2-7; TRBD1 matches 8 bases. CDR1 is MNHEY and CDR2 is SVGEGT in the germline V gene. Trimming cost V 2 bases and J 1 base; bases outside gene matches: 4. The CDR3 is 15 amino acids. In nucleotides, the CDR3 is TGTGCCAGCAGTTACGCAGGGGGCAATTCCTACGAGCAGTACTTC. This translates into CASSYAGGNSYEQYF.

On this clonotype itself: A much larger clone lies one base from this, so it may be a read error. The rearrangement joins TRBV28 to TRBJ2-7, with D perhaps TRBD1 (5 bases). Germline-derived CDR1 and CDR2 are MDHEN and SYDVKM. The CDR3 has 14 amino acids. CDR3 sequence: CVSSSADRSYEQYF. The CDR3 DNA reads as TGTGTCAGCAGTTCCGCCGACAGATCCTACGAGCAGTACTTC.